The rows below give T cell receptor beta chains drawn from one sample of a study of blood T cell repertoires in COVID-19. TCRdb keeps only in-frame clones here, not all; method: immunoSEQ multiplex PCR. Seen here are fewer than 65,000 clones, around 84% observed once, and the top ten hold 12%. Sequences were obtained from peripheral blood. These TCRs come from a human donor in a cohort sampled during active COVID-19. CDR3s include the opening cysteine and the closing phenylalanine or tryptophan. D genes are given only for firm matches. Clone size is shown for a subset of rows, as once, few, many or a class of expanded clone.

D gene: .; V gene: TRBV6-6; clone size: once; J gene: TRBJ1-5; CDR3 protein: CASSYVQGNNQPQHF; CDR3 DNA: TGTGCCAGCAGTTACGTACAGGGTAACAATCAGCCCCAGCATTTT
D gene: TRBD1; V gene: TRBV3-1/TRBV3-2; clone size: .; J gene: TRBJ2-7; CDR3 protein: CASSQGGQGYEQYF; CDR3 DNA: TGTGCCAGCAGCCAAGGGGGACAGGGGTACGAGCAGTACTTC
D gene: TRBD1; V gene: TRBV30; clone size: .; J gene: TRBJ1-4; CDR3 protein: CAWSGDREMGEKLFF; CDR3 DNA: TGTGCCTGGAGTGGAGACAGGGAGATGGGTGAAAAACTGTTTTTT
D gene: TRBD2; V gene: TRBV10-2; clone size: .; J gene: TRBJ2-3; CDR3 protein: CASSPSGRAWDTQYF; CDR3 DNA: TGCGCCAGCAGTCCGAGCGGGAGGGCCTGGGATACGCAGTATTTT
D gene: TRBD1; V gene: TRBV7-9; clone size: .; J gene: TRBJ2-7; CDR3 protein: CASTSQTGGHYEQYF; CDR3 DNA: TGTGCCAGCACCTCTCAGACAGGGGGGCACTACGAGCAGTACTTC
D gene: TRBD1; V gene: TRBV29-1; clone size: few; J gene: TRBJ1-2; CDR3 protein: CSVEEGWGTGFYGYTF; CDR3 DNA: TGCAGCGTTGAAGAGGGTTGGGGGACAGGGTTTTATGGCTACACCTTC
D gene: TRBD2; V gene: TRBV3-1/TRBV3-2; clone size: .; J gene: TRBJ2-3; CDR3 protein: CASSQEGGGNEREEGQYF; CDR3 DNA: TGTGCCAGCAGCCAAGAAGGCGGGGGAAACGAGCGGGAGGAGGGGCAGTATTTT
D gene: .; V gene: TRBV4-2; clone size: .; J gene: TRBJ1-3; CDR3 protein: CASSQEIGSGNTIYF; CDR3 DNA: TGTGCCAGCAGCCAAGAGATCGGTTCTGGAAACACCATATATTTT
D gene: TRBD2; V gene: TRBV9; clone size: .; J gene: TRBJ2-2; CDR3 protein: CASSVLAGATRTGELFF; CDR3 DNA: TGTGCCAGCAGCGTACTAGCGGGTGCCACCAGGACCGGGGAGCTGTTTTTT
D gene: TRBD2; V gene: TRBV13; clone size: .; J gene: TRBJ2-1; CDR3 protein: CASSLGLAQYSYNEQFF; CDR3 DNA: TGTGCCAGCAGCTTAGGACTAGCGCAATACTCCTACAATGAGCAGTTCTTC
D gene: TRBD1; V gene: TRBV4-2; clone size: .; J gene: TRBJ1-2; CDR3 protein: CASSPDQRGLRGYTF; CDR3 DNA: TGTGCCAGCAGCCCAGACCAGAGGGGGCTTCGGGGCTACACCTTC
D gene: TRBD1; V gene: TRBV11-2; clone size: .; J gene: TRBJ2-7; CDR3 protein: CASSLGTGGKSSYEQYF; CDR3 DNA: TGTGCCAGCAGCTTAGGGACAGGGGGTAAGAGCTCCTACGAGCAGTACTTC
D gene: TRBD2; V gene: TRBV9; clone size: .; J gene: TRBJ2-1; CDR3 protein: CASTGTSGSNEQFF; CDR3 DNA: TGTGCCAGCACCGGGACTAGCGGGAGCAATGAGCAGTTCTTC
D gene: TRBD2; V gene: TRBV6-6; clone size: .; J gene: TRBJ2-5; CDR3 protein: CASSYAGLAGRETQYF; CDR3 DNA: TGTGCCAGCAGTTACGCCGGACTAGCGGGAAGAGAGACCCAGTACTTC
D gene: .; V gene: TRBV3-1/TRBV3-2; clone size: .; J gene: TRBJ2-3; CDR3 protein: CASSQGTGISRDTQYF; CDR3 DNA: TGTGCCAGCAGCCAAGGAACGGGAATTAGTAGAGATACGCAGTATTTT
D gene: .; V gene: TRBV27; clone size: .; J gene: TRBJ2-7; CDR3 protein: CASSRTGGNYEQYF; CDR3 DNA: TGTGCCAGCTCCCGGACTGGCGGTAACTACGAGCAGTACTTC
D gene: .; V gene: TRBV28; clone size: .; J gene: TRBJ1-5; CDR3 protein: CASSSTGSLNQPQHF; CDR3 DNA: TGTGCCAGCAGTTCGACAGGAAGTTTAAATCAGCCCCAGCATTTT
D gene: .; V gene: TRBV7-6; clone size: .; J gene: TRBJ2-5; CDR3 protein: CASTLNGGLQETQYF; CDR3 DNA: TGTGCCAGCACCCTTAATGGGGGACTCCAAGAGACCCAGTACTTC
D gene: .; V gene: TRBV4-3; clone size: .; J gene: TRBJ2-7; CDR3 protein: CASSQEKGLGGEQYF; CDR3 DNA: TGCGCCAGCAGCCAAGAGAAGGGCCTTGGAGGAGAGCAGTACTTC
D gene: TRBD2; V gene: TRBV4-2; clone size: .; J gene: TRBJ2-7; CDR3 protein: CASSQSSGRFSYEQYF; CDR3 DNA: TGTGCCAGCAGCCAAAGTAGCGGGAGGTTCTCCTACGAGCAGTACTTC
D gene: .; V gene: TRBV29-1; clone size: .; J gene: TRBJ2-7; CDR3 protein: CSVTAPPGSEQYF; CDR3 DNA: TGCAGCGTGACCGCGCCCCCAGGGTCCGAGCAGTACTTC
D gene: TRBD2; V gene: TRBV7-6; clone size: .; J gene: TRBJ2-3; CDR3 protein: CASSPLAGGPADTQYF; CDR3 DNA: TGTGCCAGCAGCCCCTTGGCGGGGGGGCCTGCGGATACGCAGTATTTT
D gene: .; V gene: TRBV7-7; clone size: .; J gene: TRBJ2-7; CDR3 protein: CASSLYEGDSYEQYF; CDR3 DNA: TGTGCTAGCAGCTTATACGAAGGGGATTCCTACGAGCAGTACTTC
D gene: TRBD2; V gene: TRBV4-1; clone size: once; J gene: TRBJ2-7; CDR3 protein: CASSQEGLAGANYYEQYF; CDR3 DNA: TGCGCCAGCAGCCAAGAGGGCTTAGCGGGGGCCAATTACTACGAGCAGTACTTC
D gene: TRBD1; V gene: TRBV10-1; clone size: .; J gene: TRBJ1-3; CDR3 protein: CASTRDRGSGNTIYF; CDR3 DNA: TGCGCCAGCACCCGGGACAGGGGCTCTGGAAACACCATATATTTT
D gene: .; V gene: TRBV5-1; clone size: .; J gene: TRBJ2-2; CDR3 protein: CASTQEGLSTGELFF; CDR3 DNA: TGCGCCAGCACCCAGGAAGGACTTTCGACCGGGGAGCTGTTTTTT
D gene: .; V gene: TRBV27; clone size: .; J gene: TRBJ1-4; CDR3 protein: CASSPLGTANEKLFF; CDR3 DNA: TGTGCCAGCAGTCCTCTTGGGACTGCTAATGAAAAACTGTTTTTT
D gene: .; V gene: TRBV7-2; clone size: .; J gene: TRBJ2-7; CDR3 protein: CASSSYYEQYF; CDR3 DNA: TGTGCCAGCAGCTCGTACTACGAGCAGTACTTC
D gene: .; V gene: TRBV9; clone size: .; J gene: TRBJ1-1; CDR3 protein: CASSKWGAMNTEAFF; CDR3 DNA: TGTGCCAGCAGCAAGTGGGGCGCGATGAACACTGAAGCTTTCTTT
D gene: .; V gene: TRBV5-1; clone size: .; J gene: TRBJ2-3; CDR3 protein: CASSLGTSTDTQYF; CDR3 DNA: TGCGCCAGCAGCTTGGGGACTAGCACAGATACGCAGTATTTT
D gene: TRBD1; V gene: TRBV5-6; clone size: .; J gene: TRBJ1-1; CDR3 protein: CASSLWDRGQWVTEAFF; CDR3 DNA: TGTGCCAGCAGCTTGTGGGACAGGGGGCAGTGGGTCACTGAAGCTTTCTTT
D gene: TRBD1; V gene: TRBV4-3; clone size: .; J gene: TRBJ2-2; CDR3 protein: CASSLRQGIGELFF; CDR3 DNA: TGCGCCAGCAGCCTCCGACAGGGAATCGGGGAGCTGTTTTTT
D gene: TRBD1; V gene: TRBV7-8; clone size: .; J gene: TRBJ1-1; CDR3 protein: CASSFRDRNTEAFF; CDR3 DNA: TGTGCCAGCAGCTTCCGGGACAGGAACACTGAAGCTTTCTTT
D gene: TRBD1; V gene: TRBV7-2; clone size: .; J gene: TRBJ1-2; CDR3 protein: CASSQAELRGRNYGYTF; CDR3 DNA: TGTGCCAGCAGCCAGGCGGAGTTAAGGGGGCGAAACTATGGCTACACCTTC
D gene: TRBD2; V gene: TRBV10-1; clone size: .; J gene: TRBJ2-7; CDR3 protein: CASSEGLAGSYEQYF; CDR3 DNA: TGCGCCAGCAGTGAGGGTCTAGCGGGCTCCTACGAGCAGTACTTC
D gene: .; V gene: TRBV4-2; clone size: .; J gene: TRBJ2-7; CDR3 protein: CASSQETPGGAGEQYF; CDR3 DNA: TGTGCCAGCAGCCAAGAAACCCCGGGGGGCGCGGGGGAGCAGTACTTC
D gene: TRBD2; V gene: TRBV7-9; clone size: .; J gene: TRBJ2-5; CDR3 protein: CASSSPGGPATQYF; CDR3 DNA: TGTGCCAGCAGCTCACCGGGAGGGCCTGCGACCCAGTACTTC
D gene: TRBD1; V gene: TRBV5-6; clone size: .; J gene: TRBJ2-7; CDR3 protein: CASSTDRGLYEQYF; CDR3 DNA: TGTGCCAGCAGCACGGACAGGGGGCTATACGAGCAGTACTTC
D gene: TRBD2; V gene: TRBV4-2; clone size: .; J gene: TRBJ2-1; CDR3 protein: CASSQGTSSYNEQFF; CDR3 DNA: TGTGCCAGCAGCCAAGGGACTAGCTCCTACAATGAGCAGTTCTTC
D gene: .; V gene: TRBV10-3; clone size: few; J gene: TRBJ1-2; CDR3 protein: CAISPLEGNYGYTF; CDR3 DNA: TGTGCCATCAGTCCACTGGAGGGGAACTATGGCTACACCTTC
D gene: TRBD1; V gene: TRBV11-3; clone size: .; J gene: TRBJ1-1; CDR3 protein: CASSLGQGTEAFF; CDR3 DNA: TGTGCCAGCAGCCTCGGACAGGGGACTGAAGCTTTCTTT
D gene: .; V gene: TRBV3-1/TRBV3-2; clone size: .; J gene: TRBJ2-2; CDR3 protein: CASSQGSGDERDTGELFF; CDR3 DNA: TGTGCCAGCAGCCAAGGTTCGGGGGACGAACGGGACACCGGGGAGCTGTTTTTT
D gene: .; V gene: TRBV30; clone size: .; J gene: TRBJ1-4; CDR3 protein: CAWSVRGAYEKLFF; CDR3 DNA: TGTGCCTGGAGTGTACGGGGGGCTTATGAAAAACTGTTTTTT
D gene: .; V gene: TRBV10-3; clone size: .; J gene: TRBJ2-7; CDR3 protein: CAISDGGSYEQYF; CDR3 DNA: TGTGCCATCAGTGACGGGGGTTCGTACGAGCAGTACTTC
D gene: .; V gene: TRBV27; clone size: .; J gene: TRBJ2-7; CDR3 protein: CASSFGASYEQYF; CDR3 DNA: TGTGCCAGCAGTTTTGGGGCCTCCTACGAGCAGTACTTC
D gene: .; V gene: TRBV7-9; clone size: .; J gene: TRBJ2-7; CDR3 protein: CASSPLPYEQYF; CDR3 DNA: TGTGCCAGCAGCCCTCTCCCCTACGAGCAGTACTTC
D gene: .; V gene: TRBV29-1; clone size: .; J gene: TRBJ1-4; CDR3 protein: CSVADEKLFF; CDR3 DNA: TGCAGCGTTGCGGATGAAAAACTGTTTTTT
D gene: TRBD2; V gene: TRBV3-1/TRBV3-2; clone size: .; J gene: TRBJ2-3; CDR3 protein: CASRASGTHTQYF; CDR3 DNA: TGTGCCAGCCGGGCTAGCGGGACTCATACGCAGTATTTT
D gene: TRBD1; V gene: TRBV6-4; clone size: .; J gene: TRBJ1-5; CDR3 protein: CASSDLGGQGRHQPQHF; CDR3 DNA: TGTGCCAGCAGTGACTTGGGGGGACAGGGCCGGCATCAGCCCCAGCATTTT
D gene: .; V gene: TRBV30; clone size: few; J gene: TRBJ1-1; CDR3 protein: CAWSVQLTEAFF; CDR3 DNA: TGTGCCTGGAGTGTACAGCTAACTGAAGCTTTCTTT